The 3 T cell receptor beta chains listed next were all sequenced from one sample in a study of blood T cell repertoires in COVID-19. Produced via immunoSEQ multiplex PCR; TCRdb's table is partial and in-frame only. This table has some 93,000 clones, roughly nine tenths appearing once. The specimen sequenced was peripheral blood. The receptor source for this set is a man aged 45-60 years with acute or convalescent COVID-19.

The CDR3 sequence is CASSSGRVFANEKLFF. CDR3 DNA sequence: TGTGCCAGCAGTTCGGGCAGGGTCTTCGCTAATGAAAAACTGTTTTTT. J is TRBJ1-4 and V is TRBV27; D possibly corresponds to TRBD1 (5 bases). V gave up 4 bases and J gave up 3 bases, with 15 bases separating them. This CDR3 comprises 16 residues. Germline values: CDR1 MNHEY, CDR2 SMNVEV (reference sequence).

CDR3 amino acids: CASSLATFPRLEPGTDTQYF. The DNA for the CDR3 is TGTGCCAGCAGCTTAGCTACTTTCCCAAGACTCGAACCTGGGACAGATACGCAGTATTTT. The V call is TRBV7-2, the J call TRBJ2-3; the D is unclear. The CDR3 covers 20 residues. V shed 0 bases and J shed 3 bases, with 25 bases lying between them. Germline V gene lookup returns CDR1 SGHTA and CDR2 FQGNSA.

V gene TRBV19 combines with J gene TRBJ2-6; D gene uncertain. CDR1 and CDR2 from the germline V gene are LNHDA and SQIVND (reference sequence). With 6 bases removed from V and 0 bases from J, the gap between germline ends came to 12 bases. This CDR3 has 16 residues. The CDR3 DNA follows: TGTGCCAGTAGCCCGACATCGAACTCTGGGGCCAACGTCCTGACTTTC. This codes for CASSPTSNSGANVLTF.